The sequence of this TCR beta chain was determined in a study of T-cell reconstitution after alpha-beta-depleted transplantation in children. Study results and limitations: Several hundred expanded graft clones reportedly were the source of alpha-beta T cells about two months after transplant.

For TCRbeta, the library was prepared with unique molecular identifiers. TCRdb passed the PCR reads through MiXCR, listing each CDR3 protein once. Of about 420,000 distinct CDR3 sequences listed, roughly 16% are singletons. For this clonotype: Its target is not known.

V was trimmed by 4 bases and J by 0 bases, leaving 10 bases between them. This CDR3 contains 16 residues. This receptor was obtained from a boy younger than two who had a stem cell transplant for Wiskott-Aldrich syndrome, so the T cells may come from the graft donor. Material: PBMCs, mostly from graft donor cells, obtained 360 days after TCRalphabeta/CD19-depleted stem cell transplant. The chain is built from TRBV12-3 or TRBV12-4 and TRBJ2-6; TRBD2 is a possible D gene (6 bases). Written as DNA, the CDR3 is TGTGCCAGCAGTTACGGGGACTCCTCTGGGGCCAACGTCCTGACTTTC. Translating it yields CASSYGDSSGANVLTF.